This T cell receptor (beta chain) was recovered during a study of blood T cell dynamics during melanoma immunotherapy. Study at large: Patients with metastatic melanoma got pembrolizumab or nivolumab-ipilimumab as first-line care.

TCRdb's table, derived via immunoSEQ multiplex PCR, lists solely in-frame clones and lacks some. The data hold roughly 6,800 clones, with 81% observed a single time. Time point here: week 3, after first cycle of checkpoint inhibitor. The CDR3 consists of 16 residues. In germline, CDR1 is SGHTA, CDR2 FQGNSA. Trimming cost V 0 bases and J 8 bases, with 14 bases left between them. The receptor comes from a human donor with melanoma. The J gene is TRBJ1-6, the V gene TRBV7-2, with D hard to call. The sample consisted of blood, taken from a patient treated with checkpoint blockade. CDR3 DNA: TGTGCCAGCAGCTTAGCCCCCCGGCCGTTGGATTCACCCCTCCACTTT. Its translation: CASSLAPRPLDSPLHF.